Given below is one T cell receptor beta chain in context. This clone has only one observation. Its antigen is currently not known. No much larger clone exists at a distance of one base, and base qualities are not known. Libraries were constructed by the immunoSEQ multiplex PCR assay. TCRdb provides this immuneACCESS table in a form limited to in-frame rearrangements. Some clones are lacking; in checked studies, under half of them reflect an unresolved V gene, and why the rest are absent is not known. The sample table shows 120,000 to 150,000 clones, and about 91% are seen once. The ten largest make up approximately 2.9% of the sample. This sample was included in a study of control samples from healthy donors and cancer patients (dated by TCRdb to 2018 to 2021). Looking up the germline V gene yields CDR1 SNHLY and CDR2 FYNNEI. Here V drops 1 base and J drops 7 bases, and the junction holds 9 bases not matched to any gene. Counted from cysteine to phenylalanine, this CDR3 has 15 amino acids. The DNA shown is the 45-base CDR3, in frame from base 1.

The clonotype was recovered from a young man in good health. The chain couples TRBV2 to TRBJ1-2; TRBD1 matches 7 bases in the middle. Material: blood. At the DNA level, the sequence is TGTGCCAGCAGTGAAGTGGAAGCAGGGGGTGCTGGCTACACCTTC. The resulting protein is CASSEVEAGGAGYTF.